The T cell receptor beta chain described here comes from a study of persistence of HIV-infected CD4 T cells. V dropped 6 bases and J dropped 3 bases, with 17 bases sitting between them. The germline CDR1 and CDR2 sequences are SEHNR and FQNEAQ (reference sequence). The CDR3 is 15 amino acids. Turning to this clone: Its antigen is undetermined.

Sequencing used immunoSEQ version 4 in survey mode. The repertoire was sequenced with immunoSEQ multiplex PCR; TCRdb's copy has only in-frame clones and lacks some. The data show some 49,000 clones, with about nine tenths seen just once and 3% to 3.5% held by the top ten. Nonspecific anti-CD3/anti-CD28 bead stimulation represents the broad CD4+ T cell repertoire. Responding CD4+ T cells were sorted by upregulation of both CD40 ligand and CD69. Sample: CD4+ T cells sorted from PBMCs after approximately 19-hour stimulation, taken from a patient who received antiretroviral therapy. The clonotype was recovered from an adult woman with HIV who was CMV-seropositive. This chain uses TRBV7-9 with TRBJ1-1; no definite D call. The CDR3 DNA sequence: TGTGCCAGCAGGAAAGGCAGCACTAGGCACACTGAAGCTTTCTTT. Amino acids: CASRKGSTRHTEAFF.